These T cell receptor beta chains were read from a single sample in a study of technical replicates of blood from a few donors. Sequencing used immunoSEQ multiplex PCR; TCRdb keeps in-frame clones, though not all of them. The sample consists of 80,000 to 85,000 clones, roughly 90% of them appearing once. The sample taken for sequencing was T cells isolated from PBMCs. These TCRs come from a human donor in good health. Each CDR3 is given without its conserved first and last residue.

V gene: TRBV30
J gene: TRBJ1-5
CDR3 protein: AWSIGVVGQPQH

V gene: TRBV2
J gene: TRBJ1-3
CDR3 protein: ASKPDTAGNTIY

V gene: TRBV5-4
J gene: TRBJ2-7
CDR3 protein: ASGNSYEQY

V gene: TRBV9
J gene: TRBJ2-2
CDR3 protein: ASSPWDLHTGELF

V gene: TRBV7-9
J gene: TRBJ1-1
CDR3 protein: ASQGSADTEAF

V gene: TRBV28
J gene: TRBJ1-5
CDR3 protein: ASSPDRNNQPQH

V gene: TRBV6-6
J gene: TRBJ1-4
CDR3 protein: ASSYNLNEANEKLF

V gene: TRBV2
J gene: TRBJ2-1
CDR3 protein: ASSGLLAGDRYNEQF

V gene: TRBV5-4
J gene: TRBJ2-7
CDR3 protein: ASSVRGTPYEQY

V gene: TRBV5-4
J gene: TRBJ2-2
CDR3 protein: ASSFGGRASTGELF

V gene: TRBV7-2
J gene: TRBJ2-7
CDR3 protein: ASSFPPQREHYEQY

V gene: TRBV6-5
J gene: TRBJ2-7
CDR3 protein: ASRADRVSYKQY

V gene: TRBV29-1
J gene: TRBJ1-2
CDR3 protein: SVMGQLYGYT

V gene: TRBV25-1
J gene: TRBJ1-2
CDR3 protein: ASSELEGYT

V gene: TRBV9
J gene: TRBJ1-2
CDR3 protein: ASSVVSGANYGYT

V gene: TRBV7-7
J gene: TRBJ2-5
CDR3 protein: ASSLGAEETQY

V gene: TRBV28
J gene: TRBJ1-5
CDR3 protein: ASRTGGEPQH

V gene: TRBV21-1
J gene: TRBJ1-2
CDR3 protein: ASSFREGGRYGYT

V gene: TRBV10-3
J gene: TRBJ2-2
CDR3 protein: AISEAGNTGELF

V gene: TRBV4-1
J gene: TRBJ2-7
CDR3 protein: ASSQTNQGYEQY

V gene: TRBV28
J gene: TRBJ1-3
CDR3 protein: ATVDSYSGNTIY

V gene: TRBV4-1
J gene: TRBJ2-2
CDR3 protein: ASSYRGLDGELF

V gene: TRBV18
J gene: TRBJ1-5
CDR3 protein: ASSPPGRGQPQH

V gene: TRBV28
J gene: TRBJ1-2
CDR3 protein: ATGGTGRGYYGYT

V gene: TRBV15
J gene: TRBJ2-5
CDR3 protein: ATSRAKGGETQY

V gene: TRBV7-7
J gene: TRBJ2-2
CDR3 protein: ASSLTSGTGELF

V gene: TRBV27
J gene: TRBJ2-5
CDR3 protein: ASSRTGGSETQY

V gene: TRBV9
J gene: TRBJ2-7
CDR3 protein: ASSVGTGGLYEQY